This T cell receptor (beta chain) derives from a study of cytomegalovirus exposure and HLA in healthy donors. V was pared by 4 bases and J by 2 bases, with 15 bases between. Per germline, CDR1 SGDLS and CDR2 YYNGEE. The CDR3 sequence is 15 residues long. Use of 60 Vbeta and 13 Jbeta primers characterized the PCR. The protocol was immunoSEQ multiplex PCR, while the TCRdb copy is restricted to in-frame clones and leaves out a portion. The sample carries fewer than 80,000 clones, under 85% recorded once. Findings of the study overall: Specificity of a few CMV-associated chains for CMV antigens was verified in vitro.

Of note for this clone: The target antigen is unknown.

Material: PBMCs. The TCR was taken from a woman aged 60-70 years in good health and CMV-seropositive. The chain couples TRBV9 to TRBJ1-1, with D tentatively TRBD1 (5 bases). CDR3 in DNA: TGTGCCAGCAGCCCCCGTGGGGCTACCAACACTGAAGCTTTCTTT. It is translated as CASSPRGATNTEAFF.